One sample yielded the 16 T cell receptor beta chains listed below, sequenced in a study of response to subunit inactivated influenza vaccine. TCRdb re-called the RT-PCR reads through MiXCR, storing one row per CDR3 protein. The data contain 500,000 to 650,000 distinct CDR3 sequences, 7.6% of them singletons. The starting material was PBMCs from blood, obtained roughly 24 months after vaccination. These receptors came from a man aged 45 to 75 who received an inactivated influenza vaccine.

This clonotype was seen at least ten times. V is TRBV28 and J is TRBJ2-1, with TRBD1 matching 9 bases. The length of the CDR3 is 15 residues. V dropped 5 bases and J dropped 6; count of bases not matched to a gene: 8. In germline, CDR1 is MDHEN, CDR2 SYDVKM. CDR3 nucleotide sequence: TGTGCCAGCAGTAATCCGGGACAGGGCGGCAATGAGCAGTTCTTC. Its protein is CASSNPGQGGNEQFF. Drawing the rest from reference TRBV28 and TRBJ2-1, the complete variable domain is DVKVTQSSRYLVKRTGEKVFLECVQDMDHENMFWYRQDPGLGLRLIYFSYDVKMKEKGDIPEGYSVSREKKERFSLILESASTNQTSMYLCASSNPGQGGNEQFFGPGTRLTVL.

This clonotype was seen more than once but under ten times. The chain combines TRBV10-3 with TRBJ2-1; 9 nucleotides align to TRBD2. Germline V gene lookup returns CDR1 ENHRY and CDR2 SYGVKD. The CDR3 is made up of 15 amino acids. The ends lost 4 bases at V and 6 bases at J; junction bases unmatched: 7. Here the CDR3 DNA reads TGTGCCATCAGTGTTAATCAAGCGGGGGGCAATGAGCAGTTCTTC. Protein: CAISVNQAGGNEQFF.

The J gene is TRBJ1-2, the V gene TRBV4-1; TRBD1 matches 7 bases. The CDR3 contains 15 residues. Germline V gene data show CDR1 as MGHRA and CDR2 as YSYEKL. V trimming: 2 bases; J trimming: 4 bases; junction bases outside the gene matches: 7. The CDR3 sequence is CASSQPTRDSYGYTF. The CDR3 nucleotides read TGCGCCAGCAGCCAACCGACGAGGGACAGCTATGGCTACACCTTC.

This clonotype has just a few counts. V gene TRBV9 combines with J gene TRBJ2-1, with TRBD2 identical over 9 bases. The CDR3 contains 15 residues. V shed 4 bases and J 4 bases; nucleotides not matched to a gene: 6. Looked up from germline, CDR1 is SGDLS and CDR2 is YYNGEE. CDR3 DNA: TGTGCCAGCAGCCCGAGACTAGCGGTATACAATGAGCAGTTCTTC. Protein product: CASSPRLAVYNEQFF.

V usage is TRBV2 and J usage is TRBJ1-3, with D unresolved. The V gene lost 2 bases and the J gene lost 4 bases, with 15 bases spanning the gap. This CDR3 is 16 amino acids long. Germline V gene data show CDR1 as SNHLY and CDR2 as FYNNEI. CDR3 residues: CASSELEKGLGNTIYF. DNA for the CDR3: TGTGCCAGCAGTGAATTAGAAAAGGGTCTCGGAAACACCATATATTTT.

There are a few counts of this clonotype. This chain joins TRBV20-1 and TRBJ2-7; tentatively, D is TRBD2 (5 bases). The CDR3 runs to 11 residues. V was cut by 0 bases and J by 9 bases, with 9 bases left in between. Germline V lookup: CDR1 DFQATT, CDR2 SNEGSKA (reference sequence). The CDR3 spells CSARDWRRQYF. CDR3 bases: TGCAGTGCTAGAGATTGGAGGAGGCAGTACTTC.

V usage is TRBV10-2 and J usage is TRBJ2-3; possible D gene TRBD2, 6 bases. The CDR3 runs 14 residues. Germline V CDR1 and CDR2: WSHSY, SAAADI. Trimming shortened V by 4 bases and J by 4 bases, and 12 bases separated the two germline ends. The CDR3 protein is CASSGRAGSDTQYF. CDR3 DNA: TGCGCCAGCAGTGGCAGGGCGGGATCAGATACGCAGTATTTT.

The chain joins TRBV7-2 to TRBJ1-6; 8 bases are a match to TRBD1. Per the germline V gene, CDR1 is SGHTA and CDR2 is FQGNSA. The trim removed 1 base at V and 10 bases at J, leaving 9 bases unmatched. The CDR3 covers 16 residues. CDR3 residues: CASSLGNGQGGSPLHF. As DNA, the CDR3 is TGTGCCAGCAGCTTAGGGAACGGACAGGGCGGCTCACCCCTCCACTTT.

This clonotype was seen a few times. The chain links TRBV6-1 to TRBJ2-4; TRBD1 agrees at 10 bases. CDR1 is MNHNS, CDR2 SASEGT, per germline. CDR3 length: 15 amino acids. The J segment lost 7 bases and the V segment lost 6 bases, leaving 9 bases of the junction unmatched. This CDR3 is CASSHGGQGYNIQYF. The CDR3, as DNA: TGTGCCAGCAGCCATGGGGGACAGGGGTATAACATTCAGTACTTC.

In its sample, this clonotype was seen many times. The chain joins TRBV5-1 to TRBJ1-2, with unresolved D. The CDR3 has 15 amino acids. From germline, CDR1 is SGHRS and CDR2 YFSETQ. Trimming removed 4 bases from V and 4 bases from J, with 17 bases in between. CDR3 region: CASSLDEGTTYGYTF. CDR3 sequence (DNA): TGCGCCAGCAGCCTTGACGAGGGCACAACCTATGGCTACACCTTC.

The chain couples TRBV18 to TRBJ2-3; D is possibly TRBD1 (6 bases). V dropped 3 bases and J dropped 2 bases, with 15 bases sitting between them. This CDR3 contains 16 residues. Germline assignment: CDR1 KGHSH and CDR2 LQKENI. CDR3 in amino acids: CASSPLTRGNTDTQYF. For the CDR3, the DNA is TGTGCCAGCTCACCGCTAACCAGGGGCAACACAGATACGCAGTATTTT.

This clonotype was observed a few times. The V gene is TRBV7-9, the J gene TRBJ2-3; TRBD1 matches 9 bases. The junction had 4 bases not matched to a gene; V was cut back by 5 bases and J by 4 bases. The germline V gene has CDR1 SEHNR and CDR2 FQNEAQ (reference sequence). This CDR3 comprises 14 residues. The CDR3 protein is CASSTGQGADTQYF. The DNA for the CDR3 is TGTGCCAGCAGCACGGGACAGGGCGCAGATACGCAGTATTTT. Full variable domain (remainder filled in from reference TRBV7-9 and TRBJ2-3): DTGVSQNPRHKITKRGQNVTFRCDPISEHNRLYWYRQTLGQGPEFLTYFQNEAQLEKSRLLSDRFSAERPKGSFSTLEIQRTEQGDSAMYLCASSTGQGADTQYFGPGTRLTVL.

Here the CDR3 reads CSARVPFHPSGANVLTF. The CDR3 region has the DNA TGCAGTGCTAGGGTGCCATTTCATCCCTCTGGGGCCAACGTCCTGACTTTC. This chain joins TRBV20-1 and TRBJ2-6; D remains ambiguous. CDR1 and CDR2 (germline): DFQATT, SNEGSKA (reference sequence). The length of the CDR3 is 17 residues. V was clipped by 3 bases and J by 0 bases, with 15 bases between them.

This clonotype showed up just a few times. The V gene is TRBV20-1, the J gene TRBJ2-5; D is possibly TRBD1 or TRBD2 (5 bases each). V lost 2 bases and J lost 5, with 12 bases in between. The CDR3 loop spans 13 amino acids. Germline CDR1 and CDR2: DFQATT and SNEGSKA (reference sequence). The CDR3 reads CSARSPWGETQYF. The CDR3 DNA reads TGCAGTGCTAGATCCCCGTGGGGGGAGACCCAGTACTTC.

This clonotype was seen many times. The chain joins TRBV11-2 to TRBJ2-2; the match to TRBD1 covers 8 bases. Trimming removed 6 bases from V and 4 bases from J; junction bases left unmatched: 10. Germline CDR1 SGHAT, CDR2 FQNNGV. The CDR3 has 16 residues. In nucleotides, the CDR3 is TGTGCCAGCAGATACCCCGGGACAGGTCTCACCGGGGAGCTGTTTTTT. Translation gives CASRYPGTGLTGELFF. The entire variable domain, with the rest obtained from reference TRBV11-2 and TRBJ2-2, is as follows: EAGVAQSPRYKIIEKRQSVAFWCNPISGHATLYWYQQILGQGPKLLIQFQNNGVVDDSQLPKDRFSAERLKGVDSTLKIQPAKLEDSAVYLCASRYPGTGLTGELFFGEGSRLTVL.

This clonotype appeared a few times. The chain is built from TRBV7-2 and TRBJ2-3, with 9 bases lining up with TRBD2. The CDR3 loop spans 15 amino acids. V was pared by 5 bases and J by 5 bases, with 8 bases of the junction left unmatched. Germline V gene data show CDR1 as SGHTA and CDR2 as FQGNSA. CDR3 nucleotides: TGTGCCAGCAGCCCTCCGGGACTAGCAGGAGATACGCAGTATTTT. Translating it yields CASSPPGLAGDTQYF.